This TCR beta chain was sequenced for a study of OX40 agonist ivuxolimab in advanced cancers. Study at large: Averaging around 60 years in age, with a range of about 23 to 79, the cohort was approximately 83% male. In three patients, partial responses were observed, one with hepatocellular carcinoma and two with cutaneous melanoma. Findings of the study overall: Not determined was the antigen specificity of the expanded peripheral T cells.

Libraries were prepared by immunoSEQ multiplex PCR; TCRdb keeps only in-frame clonotypes and omits some of them. The table lists about 38,000 clones, about 78% of them singletons. As regards this clone: What it binds is unknown.

Blood specimens came from baseline, cycle 4 day 1, and cycle 7 day 1. Germline CDR1 LGHNA, CDR2 YSLEER. The CDR3 totals 18 residues. The V gene end was trimmed by 0 bases and the J gene end by 2 bases; junction bases not matched to a gene: 11. The chain joins TRBV4-3 to TRBJ2-3; 7 bases agree with TRBD2. The sequenced sample was CD4+ or CD8+ T cells sorted from blood, obtained in a trial of the OX40 agonist ivuxolimab. The TCR was taken from an adult with an advanced solid tumor such as melanoma, head and neck, liver or kidney cancer. The CDR3 loop is CASSQDPSGQLNTDTQYF. Here the CDR3 DNA reads TGCGCCAGCAGCCAAGATCCTAGCGGACAATTAAACACAGATACGCAGTATTTT.